The present entry profiles one T cell receptor beta chain with its context. The antigen is unknown. Around 2.2 micrograms of genomic DNA came from cryopreserved PBMCs for TCR beta libraries. The data were taken from a study of cytotoxic CD8 clonotypes in ibrutinib-treated CLL. Whole-study findings and limits: Public clonotypes were rare and shrank or held steady on treatment. Clonality correlated strongly with circulating CD8+ T cells and exceeded age-matched healthy donors at baseline.

Measured with immunoSEQ multiplex PCR; TCRdb has only the in-frame clones, and not every one. This sample yields around 200,000 clones, of which roughly three quarters are seen a single time; about 6.4% belongs to the top ten. The V end was cut by 2 bases, the J end by 0 bases, with 11 bases between. Germline V gene data show CDR1 as SGDLS and CDR2 as YYNGEE. This CDR3 spans 15 amino acids. This TCR was recovered from a human donor with chronic lymphocytic leukemia. The input for sequencing was PBMCs, taken after 12 months of ibrutinib treatment. V gene TRBV9 combines with J gene TRBJ1-2; a weak D match, TRBD1 (5 bases). For the CDR3, the DNA is TGTGCCAGCAGCGTGACAGCCCTCACTAACTATGGCTACACCTTC. This codes for CASSVTALTNYGYTF.